These 18 T cell receptor beta chains came from one sample sequenced in a study of T-cell reconstitution after alpha-beta-depleted transplantation in children. Unique molecular identifiers were built into the TCRbeta library. TCRdb analysed the PCR reads with MiXCR anew, one entry per CDR3 protein. Of a few hundred thousand distinct CDR3 sequences in the sample, about a tenth were seen once. The sequenced sample was PBMCs from the stem cell graft donor, obtained from the stem cell graft. The receptors shown here come from a human donor who donated a stem cell graft to a child with acute lymphoblastic leukemia.

V is TRBV6-4 and J is TRBJ1-5; D unresolved. Trimming pared 3 bases from V and 0 bases from J, leaving 3 bases between. Germline V gene sequence: CDR1 MRHNA, CDR2 SNTAGT. This CDR3 is built from 13 residues. CDR3 protein: CASSEASNQPQHF. CDR3 in DNA: TGTGCCAGCAGTGAAGCTAGCAATCAGCCCCAGCATTTT.

This clonotype was counted between two and nine times. This chain connects TRBV20-1 to TRBJ1-1, with no clear D. There are 11 residues in the CDR3. Germline V gene lookup returns CDR1 DFQATT and CDR2 SNEGSKA (reference sequence). The V gene lost 2 bases and the J gene lost 7 bases, with 8 bases spanning the gap. CDR3: CSARLTDEAFF. The CDR3 coding sequence is TGCAGTGCTAGACTCACAGATGAAGCTTTCTTT.

This clonotype appeared a few times. The rearrangement links TRBV3-1 to TRBJ2-1; 7 bases fit TRBD2. This CDR3 region has 16 residues. V trimming: 3 bases; J trimming: 10 bases; junction bases outside the gene matches: 15. Germline V lookup: CDR1 LGHDT, CDR2 YNNKEL (reference sequence). CDR3 sequence reads: CASSQQAGSALGEQFF. CDR3 coding DNA: TGTGCCAGCAGCCAGCAAGCGGGATCAGCGCTGGGAGAGCAGTTCTTC.

The chain's CDR3 is CASSIWTGNQPQHF. Written as DNA, the CDR3 is TGTGCCAGTAGTATTTGGACAGGCAATCAGCCCCAGCATTTT. This chain connects TRBV19 to TRBJ1-5; D may be TRBD1 (6 bases). The V end lost 3 bases, the J end lost 2 bases, and 8 bases lay between the germline ends. The CDR3 spans 14 residues. Germline V gives CDR1 LNHDA, CDR2 SQIVND (reference sequence).

This clonotype showed up just a few times. This chain uses TRBV4-1 with TRBJ2-1; possible D gene TRBD2, 5 bases. V was cut by 4 bases and J by 12 bases, with 13 bases left in between. Germline V gene data show CDR1 as MGHRA and CDR2 as YSYEKL. This CDR3 contains 12 residues. The CDR3 sequence: CASSRGEGSQFF. DNA of the CDR3: TGCGCCAGCAGCCGAGGAGAGGGTTCGCAGTTCTTC.

This chain uses TRBV7-6 with TRBJ2-7; 9 nucleotides match TRBD2. In germline, CDR1 is SGHVS, CDR2 FNYEAQ. The CDR3 covers 16 residues. V was clipped by 1 base and J by 6 bases; unmatched bases: 10. The CDR3 DNA sequence: TGTGCCAGCAGCTTAGGTAGCAGCGGGAGGCAGGTCGAGCAGTACTTC. It specifies CASSLGSSGRQVEQYF.

V usage is TRBV5-1 and J usage is TRBJ1-2, with D unresolved. The V gene's germline CDR1 is SGHRS and CDR2 YFSETQ. This CDR3 is 12 amino acids long. V was clipped by 5 bases and J by 7 bases, with 12 bases between them. The DNA for the CDR3 is TGCGCCAGCAGTTGGGCTCAGGCTGGCTACACCTTC. Its protein is CASSWAQAGYTF. Looking up the rest from reference TRBV5-1 and TRBJ1-2 gives the full variable domain: KAGVTQTPRYLIKTRGQQVTLSCSPISGHRSVSWYQQTPGQGLQFLFEYFSETQRNKGNFPGRFSGRQFSNSRSEMNVSTLELGDSALYLCASSWAQAGYTFGSGTRLTVV.

There are a few counts of this clonotype. V is TRBV7-2 and J is TRBJ1-1; 9 nucleotides align to TRBD1. With 5 bases clipped from V and 1 base from J, the junction kept 5 bases outside the gene matches. Germline CDR1 reads SGHTA; CDR2 reads FQGNSA. The CDR3 runs 15 residues. The CDR3 region has the DNA TGTGCCAGCAGCGGACCGGGACAGGGGAACACTGAAGCTTTCTTT. This gives the protein CASSGPGQGNTEAFF. Full variable domain (remainder filled in from reference TRBV7-2 and TRBJ1-1): GAGVSQSPSNKVTEKGKDVELRCDPISGHTALYWYRQSLGQGLEFLIYFQGNSAPDKSGLPSDRFSAERTGGSVSTLTIQRTQQEDSAVYLCASSGPGQGNTEAFFGQGTRLTVV.

V gene TRBV3-1 combines with J gene TRBJ2-5, with TRBD1 as a possible D gene (6 bases). In germline, CDR1 is LGHDT, CDR2 YNNKEL (reference sequence). CDR3 length: 15 amino acids. Between the trimmed V and J ends, which lost 0 bases and 1 base, there was a span of 9 bases. DNA for the CDR3: TGTGCCAGCAGCCAAGAGACAGGCATCCAAGAGACCCAGTACTTC. Protein: CASSQETGIQETQYF.

J is TRBJ2-5 and V is TRBV11-2, with 7 bases that match TRBD1. After removal of 4 bases from V and 4 bases from J, the junction contained 9 bases not matched to a gene. Germline lookup yields CDR1 SGHAT and CDR2 FQNNGV. The CDR3 is 15 amino acids. CDR3 protein: CASSSRQGGGETQYF. As DNA, the CDR3 is TGTGCCAGCAGCTCCAGACAGGGCGGAGGAGAGACCCAGTACTTC.

The genes are TRBV12-3 or TRBV12-4 and TRBJ1-3; 8 bases are a match to TRBD1. After removal of 6 bases from V and 4 bases from J, the junction contained 8 bases not matched to a gene. The CDR3 extends over 15 amino acids. The CDR3 nucleotides read TGTGCCAGCAGACAGCCCAGGGGGCACGGAAACACCATATATTTT. This translates into CASRQPRGHGNTIYF.

V and J are TRBV20-1 and TRBJ1-1; 7 bases match TRBD1. V shed 6 bases and J 4 bases; nucleotides not matched to a gene: 11. Looked up from germline, CDR1 is DFQATT and CDR2 is SNEGSKA (reference sequence). The CDR3 is 14 amino acids. The CDR3 nucleotides are TGCAGTGCCTACGACAGGGTCTTAGGCACTGAAGCTTTCTTT. The encoded protein is CSAYDRVLGTEAFF.

This clonotype was recorded a few times. This chain links TRBV6-1 with TRBJ2-2; D unclear. In germline, CDR1 is MNHNS, CDR2 SASEGT. V was cut by 6 bases and J by 4 bases, with 9 bases left in between. The CDR3 is 13 amino acids. CDR3 coding DNA: TGTGCCAGCAGCCGCTCTGCCACCGGGGAGCTGTTTTTT. Protein sequence: CASSRSATGELFF.

There are many counts of this clonotype. The V gene is TRBV7-9, the J gene TRBJ2-7; D is unclear. Trimming removed 4 bases at V and 0 bases at J, with 16 bases between. This CDR3 comprises 16 residues. Germline V gene lookup returns CDR1 SEHNR and CDR2 FQNEAQ (reference sequence). The CDR3 nucleotides are TGTGCCAGCAGCTCACTTGGGGTGCCAAGCTCCTACGAGCAGTACTTC. Translating it yields CASSSLGVPSSYEQYF. Complete variable domain (other parts from reference TRBV7-9 and TRBJ2-7): DTGVSQNPRHKITKRGQNVTFRCDPISEHNRLYWYRQTLGQGPEFLTYFQNEAQLEKSRLLSDRFSAERPKGSFSTLEIQRTEQGDSAMYLCASSSLGVPSSYEQYFGPGTRLTVT.

The chain recombines TRBV29-1 with TRBJ2-1; D is undetermined. This CDR3 comprises 14 residues. Trimming cost V 0 bases and J 3 bases, with 9 bases left between them. CDR1 and CDR2 from the germline V gene are SQVTM and ANQGSEA. Written as DNA, the CDR3 is TGCAGCGTTGAAGAGGGTCTCTTCTACAATGAGCAGTTCTTC. The encoded protein is CSVEEGLFYNEQFF.

This chain joins TRBV3-1 and TRBJ2-1; D is unresolved. The V gene lost 2 bases and the J gene lost 8 bases, with 10 bases spanning the gap. This CDR3 region has 13 residues. Germline V lookup: CDR1 LGHDT, CDR2 YNNKEL (reference sequence). CDR3 in amino acids: CASSQSRADEQFF. CDR3 nucleotides: TGTGCCAGCAGCCAAAGCCGGGCGGATGAGCAGTTCTTC.

This clonotype was counted at least ten times. The chain carries TRBV20-1 and TRBJ2-7; 11 bases are a match to TRBD1. Germline V gene lookup returns CDR1 DFQATT and CDR2 SNEGSKA (reference sequence). V dropped 4 bases and J dropped 4; count of bases not matched to a gene: 3. The CDR3 is made up of 13 amino acids. Here the CDR3 DNA reads TGCAGTGCTAAGGGACAGGGGGATTACGAGCAGTACTTC. It encodes CSAKGQGDYEQYF.

This clonotype has more than one count but fewer than ten. The chain employs TRBV28 and TRBJ1-1; perhaps TRBD1 as D (6 bases). This CDR3 has 14 residues. Germline V CDR1 and CDR2: MDHEN, SYDVKM. The V end lost 2 bases, the J end lost 6 bases, and 13 bases lay between the germline ends. As DNA, the CDR3 is TGTGCCAGCAGTTTAAGGGGGGGGTTAGCTGAAGCTTTCTTT. This encodes CASSLRGGLAEAFF.